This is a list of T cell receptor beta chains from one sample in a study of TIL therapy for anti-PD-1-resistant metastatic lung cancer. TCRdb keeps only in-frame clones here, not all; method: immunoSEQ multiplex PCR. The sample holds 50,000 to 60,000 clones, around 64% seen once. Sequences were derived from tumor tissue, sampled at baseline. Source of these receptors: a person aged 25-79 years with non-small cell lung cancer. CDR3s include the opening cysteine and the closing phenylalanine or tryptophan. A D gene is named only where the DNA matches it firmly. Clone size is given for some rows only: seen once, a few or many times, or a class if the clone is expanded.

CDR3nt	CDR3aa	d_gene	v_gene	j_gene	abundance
TGTGCCTGGAGGGCCAGGGAGGTACTGGCGGATCAGCCCCAGCATTTT	CAWRAREVLADQPQHF	-	TRBV30	TRBJ1-5	-
TGTGCCAGCGAATACAATGAGCAGTTCTTC	CASEYNEQFF	-	TRBV2	TRBJ2-1	-
TGCGCCAGCTACGGACAGACCTACGAGCAGTACTTC	CASYGQTYEQYF	-	TRBV5-1	TRBJ2-7	few
TGCGCCAGCAGCTACCACTCCATCGGGACCGAAGAGACCCAGTACTTC	CASSYHSIGTEETQYF	-	TRBV5-1	TRBJ2-5	-
TGTGCCAGCAGTTCTTCTACAGGGGGCGATGGCTACACCTTC	CASSSSTGGDGYTF	TRBD1	TRBV28	TRBJ1-2	once
TGTGCCAGTACTGACGGGACAGGAACATTTAGGCCCCAGCATTTT	CASTDGTGTFRPQHF	TRBD1	TRBV19	TRBJ1-5	-
TGCGCCAGCAGCCAGAGCGGGACAGATAACGAGCAGTACTTC	CASSQSGTDNEQYF	-	TRBV5-1	TRBJ2-7	-
TGCGCCAGCAGCGACAGGGGGCTGAGCTATGGCTACACCTTC	CASSDRGLSYGYTF	TRBD1	TRBV5-1	TRBJ1-2	-
TGTGCCAGCAGTAGACAGGGGGCGGTGATCGGGGAGCTGTTTTTT	CASSRQGAVIGELFF	TRBD1	TRBV2	TRBJ2-2	-
TGTGCCAGCAGTGAAAAGTTCACTCAGCCCCAGCATTTT	CASSEKFTQPQHF	-	TRBV6-1	TRBJ1-5	-
TGTGCCACCAGCAGAGATTCCATCAGGGGGTACTCTGGAAACACCATATATTTT	CATSRDSIRGYSGNTIYF	TRBD1	TRBV15	TRBJ1-3	many
TGCGCCAGCAGCTTGTCAGGGAGAAACACCATATATTTT	CASSLSGRNTIYF	-	TRBV5-1	TRBJ1-3	-
TGCGCCAGCAGCCTCGACAATACCGGGGAGCTGTTTTTT	CASSLDNTGELFF	-	TRBV5-1	TRBJ2-2	-
TGTGCCAGCAGTTCCGGGACAGGGTACTACAATGAGCAGTTCTTC	CASSSGTGYYNEQFF	TRBD1	TRBV28	TRBJ2-1	-
TGTGCCAGCGGCGCCGGGTCTCCGGGTGAAAAACTGTTTTTT	CASGAGSPGEKLFF	-	TRBV7-2	TRBJ1-4	-
TGCGCCAGCATGCTCAGTTTCTCTGGGGCCAACGTCCTGACTTTC	CASMLSFSGANVLTF	-	TRBV10-2	TRBJ2-6	-
TGTGCCAGCAGTGGGCTTGGGACGGAACTCTCCTACGAGCAGTACTTC	CASSGLGTELSYEQYF	-	TRBV2	TRBJ2-7	once
TGTGCCAGCAGCCCTTACTTCTCCTACGAGCAGTACTTC	CASSPYFSYEQYF	-	TRBV7-2	TRBJ2-7	-
TGCGCCAGCAGCCAAGAGCTTGAGGGATACGGTAGCAATCAGCCCCAGCATTTT	CASSQELEGYGSNQPQHF	-	TRBV4-1	TRBJ1-5	few
TGTGCCAGTAGTCCTGGGAATGAGCAGTTCTTC	CASSPGNEQFF	-	TRBV19	TRBJ2-1	-
TGTGCCAGCAGAGCCCTAGCGGGGGTCTCCTACGAGCAGTACTTC	CASRALAGVSYEQYF	TRBD2	TRBV6-1	TRBJ2-7	-
TGTGCCAGCAGCGACGTACAGGGCTACGAGCAGTACTTC	CASSDVQGYEQYF	-	TRBV2	TRBJ2-7	once
TGCGCCTCCAGACAGGGGAATGAAAAACTGTTTTTT	CASRQGNEKLFF	TRBD1	TRBV5-1	TRBJ1-4	-
TGTGCCAGCAGCTACGGACTAGCGGGGTACACAGATACGCAGTATTTT	CASSYGLAGYTDTQYF	TRBD2	TRBV6-5	TRBJ2-3	few
TGCGCCAGCAGCTTGGGGCCAGTTGCAACTAATGAAAAACTGTTTTTT	CASSLGPVATNEKLFF	-	TRBV5-1	TRBJ1-4	-
TGTGCCAGCAGCGCGAGACTAGCGGGGCTCACAGATACGCAGTATTTT	CASSARLAGLTDTQYF	-	TRBV12-1	TRBJ2-3	once
TGTGCCAGCAGCCACGGACAGGGCGCTTCCTACAATGAGCAGTTCTTC	CASSHGQGASYNEQFF	TRBD1	TRBV11-1	TRBJ2-1	once
TGTGCCTGGAGTGTGGGCAGGTCCTACAATGAGCAGTTCTTC	CAWSVGRSYNEQFF	-	TRBV30	TRBJ2-1	-
TGCGCCAGCAGCTTGGGGGGACGGGCAACTAATGAAAAACTGTTTTTT	CASSLGGRATNEKLFF	-	TRBV5-1	TRBJ1-4	-
TGTGCCAGCAGTGCGACTAGCGGGAAATGGGATGAGCAGTTCTTC	CASSATSGKWDEQFF	TRBD2	TRBV27	TRBJ2-1	-
TGTGCCAGCAGTTACTCCAGGGGGCCGATCTACGAGCAGTACTTC	CASSYSRGPIYEQYF	TRBD1	TRBV6-5	TRBJ2-7	-
TGTGCCAGCAGTTTATCGAGCCAGGGGGCAAATGAAAAACTGTTTTTT	CASSLSSQGANEKLFF	TRBD1	TRBV27	TRBJ1-4	-
TGTGCCAGCACCCCAAGGGGGCAGGGGGGGTACTATGGCTACACCTTC	CASTPRGQGGYYGYTF	TRBD1	TRBV2	TRBJ1-2	-
TGTGCCAGCAGTAGGCAGGGGGCGGGACAGCCCCAGCATTTT	CASSRQGAGQPQHF	TRBD1	TRBV5-5	TRBJ1-5	-
TGTGCCAGCAGTTCCTGGGGAACCGAGTTCTTC	CASSSWGTEFF	-	TRBV28	TRBJ2-1	-
TGTGCCATCAGTGAAAGGGGGCCCCCGGGTGACGAGCAGTACTTC	CAISERGPPGDEQYF	TRBD1	TRBV10-3	TRBJ2-7	-
TGTGCCAGCAGTCACCACGGGGGCGATCTCAATCAGCCCCAGCATTTT	CASSHHGGDLNQPQHF	-	TRBV11-3	TRBJ1-5	-
TGTGCCAGCAGCGAACAGACGCACTATGGCTACACCTTC	CASSEQTHYGYTF	-	TRBV28	TRBJ1-2	-
TGTGCCAGTAGTCCCCGGGGGGACACTGAAGCTTTCTTT	CASSPRGDTEAFF	-	TRBV19	TRBJ1-1	-
TGTGCCAGCATAACCACAGGGGTCAATGAGCAGTTCTTC	CASITTGVNEQFF	TRBD1	TRBV2	TRBJ2-1	few
TGTGCCAGCAGCCTAAGACAGGGGGCGGTTGTAGATACGCAGTATTTT	CASSLRQGAVVDTQYF	TRBD1	TRBV7-2	TRBJ2-3	-
TGTGCCAGTAGTATAGATCATCAGGGGACTTCGGCGTCCTATGGCTACACCTTC	CASSIDHQGTSASYGYTF	-	TRBV19	TRBJ1-2	-
TGTGCCAGCAGCGTAGCCCCTGGACAGGTTAACTATGGCTACACCTTC	CASSVAPGQVNYGYTF	TRBD1	TRBV9	TRBJ1-2	-
TGTGCCAGCACCGGAAGTTCACCCCTCCACTTT	CASTGSSPLHF	-	TRBV9	TRBJ1-6	medium-sized
TGTGCCAGCAGCCAAACCGGGACTAGCGGTCAAGAGACCCAGTACTTC	CASSQTGTSGQETQYF	TRBD2	TRBV6-4	TRBJ2-5	few
TGCGCCAGCAGCCGGACCTACGAGCAGTACTTC	CASSRTYEQYF	-	TRBV4-3	TRBJ2-7	-
TGTGCCAGCGCCGGGACGGGCGAGCAGTACTTC	CASAGTGEQYF	-	TRBV9	TRBJ2-7	-
TGCGCCAGCAGCCCGCGAACTAGCTGGCCCGAGCAGTACTTC	CASSPRTSWPEQYF	-	TRBV5-1	TRBJ2-7	-
TGTGCCAGCAGTGAATTGGGGGGTCCGGGACAGTCTATCTTC	CASSELGGPGQSIF	-	TRBV6-1	TRBJ2-1	-
TGCAGCGCGGACGCAGGGCCGGGCACTGAAGCTTTCTTT	CSADAGPGTEAFF	-	TRBV29-1	TRBJ1-1	-
TGTGCCAGCACACCGGGGTGGGTGGGCTATGGCTACACCTTC	CASTPGWVGYGYTF	-	TRBV6-6	TRBJ1-2	once
TGTGCCAGCAGCTCCGGGCCTTACGAAGATCAAAAACTGTTTTTT	CASSSGPYEDQKLFF	-	TRBV7-8	TRBJ1-4	-
TGTGCCAGTAGGACGCTAGCGGGAGACGACGAGCAGTACTTC	CASRTLAGDDEQYF	TRBD2	TRBV19	TRBJ2-7	-
TGCGCCAGCAGGGAGCAGGGTAACTATGGCTACACCTTC	CASREQGNYGYTF	-	TRBV5-1	TRBJ1-2	few
TGTGCCAGCAGACCAACCCGATACACCGGGGAGCTGTTTTTT	CASRPTRYTGELFF	-	TRBV7-6	TRBJ2-2	once
TGTGCCAGCTCGGCCATAGTTCAGGGGGACAATGAGCAGTTCTTC	CASSAIVQGDNEQFF	TRBD1	TRBV27	TRBJ2-1	-
TGTGCCAGCAGTTACCTTAGGACAGCTGGGCAGCCCCAGCATTTT	CASSYLRTAGQPQHF	-	TRBV6-5	TRBJ1-5	few
TGCGCCAGCAGCTTGGTCGCTAGCGGGAAAAGGGGGGGCACAGATACGCAGTATTTT	CASSLVASGKRGGTDTQYF	TRBD2	TRBV5-1	TRBJ2-3	-
TGTGCCAGCAGCCGCCGAGGAGGGGTTCACACTGAAGCTTTCTTT	CASSRRGGVHTEAFF	-	TRBV7-2	TRBJ1-1	few
TGTGCCAGTCGCAAGAGCGACTATGAGCAGTTCTTC	CASRKSDYEQFF	-	TRBV19	TRBJ2-1	-